This TCR beta chain is drawn from a study of cytomegalovirus exposure and HLA in healthy donors. The data were produced by immunoSEQ multiplex PCR, yet TCRdb's version contains in-frame clones alone and is incomplete. Here the sample spans roughly 150,000 clones, approximately 87% being singletons. V lost 0 bases and J lost 2; bases outside the gene matches: 4. The CDR3 is made up of 18 amino acids. Germline V CDR1 and CDR2: ENHRY, SYGVKD. Specimen: PBMCs. V gene TRBV10-3 combines with J gene TRBJ2-2; TRBD2 matches at 12 bases. The TCR originated in a woman in her thirties in good health and CMV-seronegative. CDR3 amino acids: CAISESLAGGLNTGELFF. DNA of the CDR3: TGTGCCATCAGTGAGTCGCTAGCGGGGGGGCTTAACACCGGGGAGCTGTTTTTT.